This TCR beta chain was captured in a study of regulatory T cells in long-lasting Graves disease. CDR3-region Arm-PCR and iRepertoire HTBI primers produced the TCR beta libraries. TCRdb called the multiplex PCR reads again in MiXCR, with one record for every CDR3 protein. The sample lists over 650,000 distinct CDR3 sequences, about 30% occurring once. This CDR3 has 15 residues. The V gene's germline CDR1 is SGHRS and CDR2 YFSETQ. Between the trimmed V and J ends, which lost 1 base and 5 bases, there was a span of 12 bases. The time point was: persistent/refractory GD, antithyroid drugs over 5 years with positive TRAb. PBMC RNA served as the TCR library source. The authors diagnosed Graves' disease using American Thyroid Association guidelines. EDTA tubes collected roughly 9.6 milliliters of peripheral blood. Findings of the study overall: Persistent disease was associated with favored TRBV28 usage and with favored use of TRBJ1-2 and TRBJ2-5.

This clonotype has only a few counts. Its antigen is not identified. The sample here was peripheral blood mononuclear cells (PBMCs), taken when the disease was refractory, from a patient treated with antithyroid drugs. The source is a female donor with Graves disease. The chain has TRBV5-1 and TRBJ1-4; D remains ambiguous. The CDR3 region is CASSLLAGINEKLFF. The CDR3 DNA reads TGCGCCAGCAGCTTGTTGGCGGGGATCAATGAAAAACTGTTTTTT.